A selection of T cell receptor beta chains follows, all from one sample in a study of cytotoxic CD8 clonotypes in ibrutinib-treated CLL. TCRdb's table, derived via immunoSEQ multiplex PCR, lists solely in-frame clones and lacks some. The repertoire holds some 27,000 clones, with around three fifths as singletons. Sequenced material: PBMCs, taken before ibrutinib treatment. Receptor source: a human donor with chronic lymphocytic leukemia. CDR3s include the opening cysteine and the closing phenylalanine or tryptophan. The D gene is left open where the match is weak.

D gene: .
CDR3 length: 22
J gene: TRBJ1-1
V gene: TRBV1
CDR3 protein: CTSSQELIFGQHGAPMNTEAFF

D gene: TRBD2
CDR3 length: 15
J gene: TRBJ2-2
V gene: TRBV29-1
CDR3 protein: CSVGWGSGSAGELFF

D gene: .
CDR3 length: 13
J gene: TRBJ1-4
V gene: TRBV27
CDR3 protein: CASSSSLKGKLFF

D gene: TRBD1
CDR3 length: 15
J gene: TRBJ1-1
V gene: TRBV7-9
CDR3 protein: CASSLNRGADTEAFF

D gene: .
CDR3 length: 14
J gene: TRBJ2-7
V gene: TRBV7-9
CDR3 protein: CASSPRDTSYEQYF

D gene: .
CDR3 length: 11
J gene: TRBJ2-1
V gene: TRBV18
CDR3 protein: CASSPYNEQFF

D gene: TRBD2
CDR3 length: 15
J gene: TRBJ2-7
V gene: TRBV7-9
CDR3 protein: CASSFRTSGIYEQYF

D gene: TRBD1
CDR3 length: 14
J gene: TRBJ2-7
V gene: TRBV6-5
CDR3 protein: CASSYGQGAYEQYF

D gene: .
CDR3 length: 14
J gene: TRBJ2-7
V gene: TRBV5-1
CDR3 protein: CASSLVGVGYEQYF

D gene: TRBD2
CDR3 length: 15
J gene: TRBJ2-7
V gene: TRBV5-1
CDR3 protein: CASSSFGTSGNEQYF

D gene: .
CDR3 length: 11
J gene: TRBJ2-5
V gene: TRBV10-3
CDR3 protein: CATAHRETQYF

D gene: .
CDR3 length: 12
J gene: TRBJ2-7
V gene: TRBV2
CDR3 protein: CASSAAGYEQYF

D gene: TRBD2
CDR3 length: 15
J gene: TRBJ2-7
V gene: TRBV27
CDR3 protein: CASSPRSGRAYEQYF

D gene: TRBD2
CDR3 length: 16
J gene: TRBJ2-5
V gene: TRBV7-6
CDR3 protein: CASSLGGLVRLETQYF

D gene: TRBD2
CDR3 length: 15
J gene: TRBJ2-7
V gene: TRBV10-3
CDR3 protein: CAISELAGGTGEQYF

D gene: .
CDR3 length: 13
J gene: TRBJ1-2
V gene: TRBV27
CDR3 protein: CASSLNPAWGYTF

D gene: TRBD1
CDR3 length: 18
J gene: TRBJ2-4
V gene: TRBV28
CDR3 protein: CASSLGTGGIFAKNIQYF

D gene: .
CDR3 length: 13
J gene: TRBJ2-5
V gene: TRBV5-4
CDR3 protein: CASRRWGQETQYF

D gene: .
CDR3 length: 15
J gene: TRBJ2-1
V gene: TRBV7-8
CDR3 protein: CASSSQAVSYNEQFF

D gene: .
CDR3 length: 13
J gene: TRBJ1-4
V gene: TRBV10-3
CDR3 protein: CAITATEGEKLFF

D gene: .
CDR3 length: 13
J gene: TRBJ1-2
V gene: TRBV10-3
CDR3 protein: CAIRKEVDYGYTF

D gene: .
CDR3 length: 14
J gene: TRBJ1-2
V gene: TRBV5-8
CDR3 protein: CASRLGSGVSGYTF

D gene: .
CDR3 length: 15
J gene: TRBJ1-4
V gene: TRBV5-1
CDR3 protein: CASSSTETINEKLFF

D gene: .
CDR3 length: 16
J gene: TRBJ1-1
V gene: TRBV4-1
CDR3 protein: CASSQDLGARNTEAFF

D gene: TRBD2
CDR3 length: 18
J gene: TRBJ2-2
V gene: TRBV5-1
CDR3 protein: CASSPDEPSGPDVGELFF

D gene: .
CDR3 length: 13
J gene: TRBJ1-2
V gene: TRBV28
CDR3 protein: CASSLWQGGGYTF

D gene: TRBD1
CDR3 length: 17
J gene: TRBJ1-6
V gene: TRBV7-6
CDR3 protein: CASSLASSGTDNSPLHF

D gene: .
CDR3 length: 16
J gene: TRBJ1-1
V gene: TRBV10-2
CDR3 protein: CASSESTSIRNTEAFF

D gene: TRBD2
CDR3 length: 15
J gene: TRBJ2-7
V gene: TRBV7-9
CDR3 protein: CASSLPGLGSYEQYF

D gene: TRBD2
CDR3 length: 19
J gene: TRBJ2-3
V gene: TRBV27
CDR3 protein: CASSLAGPGLNAGGDTQYF

D gene: .
CDR3 length: 15
J gene: TRBJ2-5
V gene: TRBV7-2
CDR3 protein: CASSFASVGQETQYF

D gene: TRBD2
CDR3 length: 20
J gene: TRBJ2-2
V gene: TRBV27
CDR3 protein: CASSFSSQGIPGPSGGELFF

D gene: .
CDR3 length: 13
J gene: TRBJ1-1
V gene: TRBV7-3
CDR3 protein: CASSLRENHEAFF

D gene: TRBD1
CDR3 length: 15
J gene: TRBJ2-2
V gene: TRBV9
CDR3 protein: CASSRQGAQTGELFF

D gene: TRBD1
CDR3 length: 13
J gene: TRBJ2-7
V gene: TRBV7-9
CDR3 protein: CASSFGQGYEQYF

D gene: .
CDR3 length: 15
J gene: TRBJ2-7
V gene: TRBV9
CDR3 protein: CASSPDGSPIYEQYF

D gene: .
CDR3 length: 11
J gene: TRBJ1-5
V gene: TRBV12-5
CDR3 protein: CASGPRQPQHF

D gene: TRBD2
CDR3 length: 16
J gene: TRBJ2-1
V gene: TRBV27
CDR3 protein: CASSLQLAGLYNEQFF

D gene: .
CDR3 length: 12
J gene: TRBJ2-5
V gene: TRBV10-3
CDR3 protein: CACGGGEETQYF

D gene: .
CDR3 length: 17
J gene: TRBJ2-5
V gene: TRBV7-2
CDR3 protein: CASSLVGAFRGGETQYF

D gene: .
CDR3 length: 13
J gene: TRBJ1-1
V gene: TRBV7-2
CDR3 protein: CASSLDPGTEAFF

D gene: TRBD1
CDR3 length: 13
J gene: TRBJ2-2
V gene: TRBV19
CDR3 protein: CASRTGRIGELFF

D gene: TRBD1
CDR3 length: 16
J gene: TRBJ2-2
V gene: TRBV9
CDR3 protein: CASSVRQGGNTGELFF

D gene: .
CDR3 length: 14
J gene: TRBJ2-7
V gene: TRBV6-1
CDR3 protein: CASSEEETGYEQYF

D gene: .
CDR3 length: 14
J gene: TRBJ2-3
V gene: TRBV5-1
CDR3 protein: CASEEASSGDTQYF

D gene: .
CDR3 length: 11
J gene: TRBJ1-1
V gene: TRBV6-5
CDR3 protein: CASSGGTEAFF

D gene: .
CDR3 length: 14
J gene: TRBJ2-3
V gene: TRBV13
CDR3 protein: CASSFELNTDTQYF

D gene: .
CDR3 length: 12
J gene: TRBJ2-7
V gene: TRBV19
CDR3 protein: CASSSGNYEQYF

D gene: .
CDR3 length: 14
J gene: TRBJ2-5
V gene: TRBV6-1
CDR3 protein: CASSEQGGQETQYF

D gene: .
CDR3 length: 17
J gene: TRBJ2-3
V gene: TRBV7-6
CDR3 protein: CASSLGSGPWGTDTQYF